The 3 T cell receptor beta chains below come from one sample, sequenced in a study of glioma-infiltrating T cells after dendritic cell vaccination (TCRdb year 2016). The library came from the immunoSEQ multiplex PCR assay. Held by TCRdb, this immuneACCESS table contains in-frame sequences only and omits some clones. Under half of the omission traces to an unresolved V gene where checked; the cause of the rest is unknown. The sample table holds 35,000 to 40,000 clones, of which about 80% were seen once. The top ten clonotypes cover under 10% of the sample. Sequenced material: blood, taken before dendritic cell vaccination. The receptors shown here come from a human donor with glioblastoma.

The chain recombines TRBV19 with TRBJ1-4, with D unresolved. Between the trimmed V and J ends, which lost 6 bases and 3 bases, there was a span of 17 bases. This CDR3 comprises 16 residues. The germline V gene has CDR1 LNHDA and CDR2 SQIVND (reference sequence). DNA for the CDR3: TGTGCCAGTAGCCGCCTTTCATCGGGTGCTAATGAAAAACTGTTTTTT. The encoded protein is CASSRLSSGANEKLFF.

The chain carries TRBV6-6 and TRBJ1-3, with D hard to call. Germline lookup yields CDR1 MNHNY and CDR2 SVGAGI (reference sequence). The CDR3 is made up of 12 amino acids. The V end lost 6 bases, the J end lost 6 bases, and 9 bases lay between the germline ends. DNA for the CDR3: TGTGCCAGCAGGATAGAATTAAACACCATATATTTT. This sequence encodes CASRIELNTIYF.

This chain joins TRBV4-3 and TRBJ2-3, with TRBD2 identical over 11 bases. With 11 bases clipped from V and 1 base from J, the junction kept 8 bases outside the gene matches. The CDR3 totals 15 residues. CDR1 is LGHNA, CDR2 YSLEER, per germline. The CDR3 DNA reads TGCGCCTCCGCCCAACTAGCGGGGGGCACAGATACGCAGTATTTT. It specifies CASAQLAGGTDTQYF.